A selection of T cell receptor beta chains follows, all from one sample in a study of shared clonotypes between healthy human individuals. Only in-frame clones appear in the TCRdb table, and some are missing; sequencing was by immunoSEQ multiplex PCR. This repertoire shows over a million clones, about 80% found once; its top ten account for 0.5% to 0.65%. The sample taken for sequencing was memory CD4+ T cells from PBMCs. The receptors come from a man in his late teens or twenties in good health. Some clones in this sample may be carry-over from other donors' samples. The CDR3 runs from the conserved cysteine through the conserved F or W. D genes are given only for firm matches. The size field is filled for only some rows; it gives once, few, many or a size class.

clone_size: -; j_call: TRBJ1-1; v_call: TRBV5-1; d_call: -; cdr3_length: 12; cdr3_aa: CASSAGGTEAFF; cdr3_nt: TGTGCCAGCAGCGCCGGGGGAACTGAAGCTTTCTTT
clone_size: few; j_call: TRBJ2-7; v_call: TRBV2; d_call: -; cdr3_length: 13; cdr3_aa: CASSVLVTYEQYF; cdr3_nt: TGTGCCAGCAGTGTCCTAGTGACCTACGAGCAGTACTTC
clone_size: few; j_call: TRBJ2-7; v_call: TRBV18; d_call: -; cdr3_length: 14; cdr3_aa: CASSLAAPKGEQYF; cdr3_nt: TGTGCCAGCTCACTGGCGGCCCCCAAGGGCGAGCAGTACTTC
clone_size: few; j_call: TRBJ2-5; v_call: TRBV2; d_call: TRBD2; cdr3_length: 16; cdr3_aa: CASSAGLAGGAETQYF; cdr3_nt: TGTGCCAGCAGTGCGGGGCTAGCGGGAGGAGCTGAGACCCAGTACTTC
clone_size: -; j_call: TRBJ2-7; v_call: TRBV7-2; d_call: TRBD1; cdr3_length: 16; cdr3_aa: CASSLGVTGGVYEQYF; cdr3_nt: TGTGCCAGCAGCTTAGGGGTCACAGGGGGTGTCTACGAGCAGTACTTC
clone_size: -; j_call: TRBJ2-7; v_call: TRBV18; d_call: -; cdr3_length: 13; cdr3_aa: CASSPSGSYEQYF; cdr3_nt: TGTGCCAGCTCTCCCTCCGGCTCCTACGAGCAGTACTTC
clone_size: many; j_call: TRBJ1-1; v_call: TRBV19; d_call: -; cdr3_length: 12; cdr3_aa: CASSARVREAFF; cdr3_nt: TGTGCCAGTAGTGCCAGGGTCAGGGAAGCTTTCTTT
clone_size: -; j_call: TRBJ1-1; v_call: TRBV7-2; d_call: -; cdr3_length: 12; cdr3_aa: CASSPYNTEAFF; cdr3_nt: TGTGCCAGCAGCCCTTACAACACTGAAGCTTTCTTT
clone_size: -; j_call: TRBJ1-3; v_call: TRBV29-1; d_call: TRBD1; cdr3_length: 15; cdr3_aa: CSVATGSYSGNTIYF; cdr3_nt: TGCAGCGTTGCGACAGGGAGCTACTCTGGAAACACCATATATTTT
clone_size: -; j_call: TRBJ2-1; v_call: TRBV4-1; d_call: -; cdr3_length: 16; cdr3_aa: CASSQDRAPRRNEQFF; cdr3_nt: TGCGCCAGCAGCCAAGATCGGGCACCGCGGAGGAATGAGCAGTTCTTC
clone_size: -; j_call: TRBJ1-3; v_call: TRBV6-5; d_call: -; cdr3_length: 14; cdr3_aa: CATSNRQSGNTIYF; cdr3_nt: TGTGCCACGTCAAATCGACAGTCTGGAAACACCATATATTTT
clone_size: few; j_call: TRBJ2-1; v_call: TRBV21-1; d_call: -; cdr3_length: 15; cdr3_aa: CASSKGKGVGNEQFF; cdr3_nt: TGTGCCAGCAGCAAAGGGAAAGGGGTGGGTAATGAGCAGTTCTTC
clone_size: -; j_call: TRBJ2-5; v_call: TRBV6-6; d_call: -; cdr3_length: 12; cdr3_aa: CASSYGQETQYF; cdr3_nt: TGTGCCAGCAGTTACGGCCAAGAGACCCAGTACTTC
clone_size: -; j_call: TRBJ1-5; v_call: TRBV18; d_call: TRBD1; cdr3_length: 13; cdr3_aa: CASSTTGDQPQHF; cdr3_nt: TGTGCCAGCTCTACTACAGGGGATCAGCCCCAGCATTTT
clone_size: -; j_call: TRBJ1-3; v_call: TRBV28; d_call: -; cdr3_length: 13; cdr3_aa: CASSPGSGNTIYF; cdr3_nt: TGTGCCAGCAGTCCTGGCAGTGGAAACACCATATATTTT
clone_size: -; j_call: TRBJ1-1; v_call: TRBV13; d_call: -; cdr3_length: 13; cdr3_aa: CASSLAGSTEAFF; cdr3_nt: TGTGCCAGCAGCTTAGCGGGCTCCACTGAAGCTTTCTTT
clone_size: many; j_call: TRBJ1-2; v_call: TRBV5-4; d_call: TRBD1; cdr3_length: 14; cdr3_aa: CASIDRGRGGGYTF; cdr3_nt: TGTGCCAGCATCGACAGGGGGCGCGGGGGCGGCTACACCTTC
clone_size: -; j_call: TRBJ2-1; v_call: TRBV2; d_call: TRBD2; cdr3_length: 15; cdr3_aa: CASRARTSGNNEQFF; cdr3_nt: TGTGCCAGCAGGGCGCGGACTAGCGGGAACAATGAGCAGTTCTTC
clone_size: -; j_call: TRBJ1-1; v_call: TRBV18; d_call: -; cdr3_length: 13; cdr3_aa: CASSPGTNSEAFF; cdr3_nt: TGTGCCAGCTCACCAGGGACAAACAGTGAAGCTTTCTTT
clone_size: -; j_call: TRBJ2-3; v_call: TRBV5-6; d_call: -; cdr3_length: 16; cdr3_aa: CASSLLAAGEADTQYF; cdr3_nt: TGTGCCAGCAGCTTGCTAGCGGCAGGGGAGGCAGATACGCAGTATTTT
clone_size: -; j_call: TRBJ2-5; v_call: TRBV29-1; d_call: -; cdr3_length: 13; cdr3_aa: CSVEDKGGQTQYF; cdr3_nt: TGCAGCGTTGAAGATAAGGGGGGTCAGACCCAGTACTTC
clone_size: -; j_call: TRBJ2-7; v_call: TRBV19; d_call: TRBD1; cdr3_length: 16; cdr3_aa: CASSTLYRGDHYEQYF; cdr3_nt: TGTGCCAGTAGTACCTTGTACAGGGGTGATCACTACGAGCAGTACTTC
clone_size: -; j_call: TRBJ2-5; v_call: TRBV5-1; d_call: TRBD2; cdr3_length: 14; cdr3_aa: CASSLLSSGETQYF; cdr3_nt: TGCGCCAGCAGCTTGCTGAGTAGCGGGGAGACCCAGTACTTC
clone_size: -; j_call: TRBJ2-5; v_call: TRBV5-1; d_call: -; cdr3_length: 12; cdr3_aa: CASSSPQETQYF; cdr3_nt: TGCGCCAGCAGCTCACCCCAAGAGACCCAGTACTTC
clone_size: few; j_call: TRBJ1-2; v_call: TRBV7-2; d_call: -; cdr3_length: 13; cdr3_aa: CASSFKGGYGYTF; cdr3_nt: TGTGCCAGCAGCTTTAAGGGTGGCTATGGCTACACCTTC
clone_size: -; j_call: TRBJ2-5; v_call: TRBV18; d_call: TRBD2; cdr3_length: 16; cdr3_aa: CASSPSLAGVLETQYF; cdr3_nt: TGTGCCAGCTCACCCTCTCTAGCGGGGGTACTAGAGACCCAGTACTTC
clone_size: -; j_call: TRBJ1-2; v_call: TRBV19; d_call: -; cdr3_length: 13; cdr3_aa: CASSISIGHGYTF; cdr3_nt: TGTGCCAGTAGTATCTCGATCGGTCATGGCTACACCTTC
clone_size: -; j_call: TRBJ1-4; v_call: TRBV4-3; d_call: -; cdr3_length: 13; cdr3_aa: CASSQAAGEKLFF; cdr3_nt: TGCGCCAGCAGCCAAGCAGCGGGGGAAAAACTGTTTTTT
clone_size: -; j_call: TRBJ2-3; v_call: TRBV28; d_call: -; cdr3_length: 15; cdr3_aa: CASTPTQTSTDTQYF; cdr3_nt: TGTGCCAGCACCCCGACACAGACTAGCACAGATACGCAGTATTTT
clone_size: -; j_call: TRBJ2-1; v_call: TRBV5-6; d_call: TRBD2; cdr3_length: 18; cdr3_aa: CASSEGPSAGGSHNEQFF; cdr3_nt: TGTGCCAGCAGCGAAGGACCCTCCGCGGGAGGGTCCCACAATGAGCAGTTCTTC
clone_size: once; j_call: TRBJ2-3; v_call: TRBV6-5; d_call: -; cdr3_length: 12; cdr3_aa: CASSPTGDTQYF; cdr3_nt: TGTGCCAGCAGTCCCACCGGGGATACGCAGTATTTT
clone_size: -; j_call: TRBJ2-5; v_call: TRBV5-1; d_call: TRBD2; cdr3_length: 19; cdr3_aa: CASSQLAGGRKSHQETQYF; cdr3_nt: TGCGCCAGCAGCCAACTAGCGGGAGGACGTAAGTCGCACCAAGAGACCCAGTACTTC
clone_size: -; j_call: TRBJ2-1; v_call: TRBV5-1; d_call: -; cdr3_length: 15; cdr3_aa: CASSLVAGAYNEQFF; cdr3_nt: TGCGCCAGCAGCTTGGTCGCAGGGGCCTACAATGAGCAGTTCTTC
clone_size: -; j_call: TRBJ1-1; v_call: TRBV7-2; d_call: TRBD1; cdr3_length: 14; cdr3_aa: CASSLQPGQLEAFF; cdr3_nt: TGTGCCAGCAGCTTGCAGCCGGGACAGCTAGAAGCTTTCTTT
clone_size: -; j_call: TRBJ1-2; v_call: TRBV28; d_call: -; cdr3_length: 14; cdr3_aa: CASSLWGARYGYTF; cdr3_nt: TGTGCCAGCAGTTTGTGGGGGGCGCGCTATGGCTACACCTTC